Below, 10 T cell receptor beta chains from the same sample are listed, as sequenced in a study of T-cell memory formation after mild COVID-19. TCRdb re-called the 5' RACE reads through MiXCR, storing one row per CDR3 protein. The sample consists of about 560,000 distinct CDR3 sequences, roughly 20% of them appearing once. The sequenced sample consisted of PBMCs or a T cell subset sorted from them (not recorded which). These receptors were taken from an adult woman who had mild COVID-19 (a few samples of this study predate the infection). Cell type and time point are not known.

This sequence joins TRBV5-4 and TRBJ1-4; 8 nucleotides line up with TRBD1. There are 14 residues in the CDR3. From germline, CDR1 is SGHNT and CDR2 YYREEE (reference sequence). Trimming at V came to 4 bases and at J to 7 bases, leaving 6 bases not matched to a gene. CDR3 in amino acids: CASSQGQDGEKLFF. In DNA, the CDR3 is TGTGCCAGCAGCCAGGGACAGGATGGTGAAAAACTGTTTTTT.

The chain carries TRBV12-3 or TRBV12-4 and TRBJ1-2; the match to TRBD1 covers 9 bases. This CDR3 has 17 residues. V lost 7 bases to trimming and J lost 2 bases; unmatched junction nucleotides: 14. For the CDR3, the DNA is TGTGCCAGCAACACCCGGGACAGGGTGATGGGGAACTATGGCTACACCTTC. This codes for CASNTRDRVMGNYGYTF.

This clonotype was counted at least ten times. CDR3 sequence reads: CSATRPLAGPGHEQFF. The DNA of the CDR3 is TGCAGTGCTACTCGCCCCTTAGCGGGGCCGGGCCATGAGCAGTTCTTC. The chain carries TRBV20-1 and TRBJ2-1, with 8 bases fitting TRBD2. Germline assignment: CDR1 DFQATT and CDR2 SNEGSKA (reference sequence). V was pared by 4 bases and J by 8 bases, with 16 bases of the junction left unmatched. This CDR3 is built from 16 residues.

DNA for the CDR3: TGTGCCAGCTCGTGGCGAGAGACCCAGTACTTC. As protein: CASSWRETQYF. V and J are TRBV7-9 and TRBJ2-5; no clear D. CDR3 length: 11 residues. The V gene's germline CDR1 is SEHNR and CDR2 FQNEAQ (reference sequence). The ends were cut back, 8 bases at V and 4 bases at J, with 8 bases in the middle.

This clonotype was counted a few times. This chain links TRBV24-1 with TRBJ1-2, with a weak D call TRBD1 (5 bases). The CDR3 has 15 amino acids. Trimming shortened V by 5 bases and J by 8 bases, and 20 bases separated the two germline ends. The germline gives CDR1 KGHDR, CDR2 SFDVKD. CDR3 in amino acids: CATSATQGILSGYTF. The CDR3 DNA reads TGTGCCACCAGTGCGACGCAGGGAATATTGAGCGGCTACACCTTC.

J is TRBJ1-2 and V is TRBV18; 7 nucleotides align to TRBD1. The germline CDR1 and CDR2 sequences are KGHSH and LQKENI. CDR3 length: 16 amino acids. Trimming removed 5 bases from V and 7 bases from J; junction bases left unmatched: 16. This CDR3 reads CASSAASTGSSSGYTF. The DNA of the CDR3 is TGTGCCAGCTCAGCAGCTTCGACAGGGAGCTCCTCTGGCTACACCTTC.

Many counts were recorded for this clonotype. The gene calls are TRBV7-9 and TRBJ1-1, with D uncertain. The CDR3 length is 13 residues. The germline V and J ends were trimmed by 4 bases and 1 base, with 7 bases remaining between them. The germline gives CDR1 SEHNR, CDR2 FQNEAQ (reference sequence). In DNA, the CDR3 is TGTGCCAGCAGCTCCCGGCGGAACACTGAAGCTTTCTTT. It yields the protein CASSSRRNTEAFF.

The CDR3 region is CASSFQGAKYQYF. CDR3 nucleotides: TGTGCCAGCAGCTTTCAGGGGGCAAAATACCAGTACTTC. This chain uses TRBV11-1 with TRBJ2-5; 8 positions agree with TRBD1. The V gene's germline CDR1 is SGHAT and CDR2 FQDESV (reference sequence). V lost 3 bases and J lost 10; bases outside the gene matches: 7. This CDR3 contains 13 residues.

The rearrangement uses TRBV12-3 or TRBV12-4 and TRBJ1-6; 8 bases match TRBD1. The V segment lost 7 bases and the J segment 6 bases; nucleotides outside the gene matches: 5. The CDR3 sequence is 14 residues long. This CDR3 is CASTLDRGNSPLHF. In nucleotides, the CDR3 is TGTGCCAGCACACTTGACAGGGGTAATTCACCCCTCCACTTT.

This chain connects TRBV6-5 to TRBJ1-2, with TRBD1 identical over 8 bases. This CDR3 is built from 15 residues. Germline V lookup: CDR1 MNHEY, CDR2 SVGAGI. V lost 0 bases, J lost 4 bases, and 4 bases stayed unmatched. The CDR3 region is CASSYSQGAVYGYTF. The CDR3 region has the DNA TGTGCCAGCAGTTACTCCCAGGGGGCGGTCTATGGCTACACCTTC.